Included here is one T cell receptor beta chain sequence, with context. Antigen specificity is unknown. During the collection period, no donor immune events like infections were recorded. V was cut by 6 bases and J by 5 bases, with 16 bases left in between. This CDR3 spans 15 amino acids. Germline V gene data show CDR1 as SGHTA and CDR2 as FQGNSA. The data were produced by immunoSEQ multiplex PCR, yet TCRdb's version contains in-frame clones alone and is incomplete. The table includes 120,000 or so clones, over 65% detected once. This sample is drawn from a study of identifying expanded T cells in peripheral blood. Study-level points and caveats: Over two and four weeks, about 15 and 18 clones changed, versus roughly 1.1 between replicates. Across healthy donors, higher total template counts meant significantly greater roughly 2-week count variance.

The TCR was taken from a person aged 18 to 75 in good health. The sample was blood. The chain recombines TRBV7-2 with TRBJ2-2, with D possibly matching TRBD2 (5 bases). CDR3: CASRGQMGGTGELFF. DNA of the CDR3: TGTGCCAGCAGAGGTCAGATGGGCGGGACCGGGGAGCTGTTTTTT.